Listed here is a single TCR beta chain. This record comes from a study of blood T cell repertoires in COVID-19. Study details: Both acute and convalescent COVID-19 samples were obtained from the United States, Italy and Spain. The cDNA or gDNA used as material had been derived from T cells, B-cell-depleted T cells, or PBMCs.

In the original workflow: From reference gene primer amplification, estimates of nucleated cell counts were derived. The assay was immunoSEQ multiplex PCR, and TCRdb's table has in-frame clones only and misses some. V, J and clone size were drawn from that table, and D and trimming were deduced from the DNA. The sample contains 200,000 to 250,000 clones, 92% of which appear only once. It was during active infection that Seattle patients were enrolled and then longitudinally followed. Unmatched junction bases numbered 8, after V lost 5 bases and J lost 5 bases. Germline CDR1 and CDR2: SGHNT and YENEEA. This CDR3 has 15 amino acids.

The chain carries TRBV11-3 and TRBJ2-7; 11 nucleotides line up with TRBD2. Sequencing used peripheral blood. This clonotype was sampled from a man in his fifties or sixties with COVID-19, enrolled during active disease. CDR3 DNA sequence: TGTGCCAGCAGCCTCTCTACTAGCGGGAGCCACGAGCAGTACTTC. This codes for CASSLSTSGSHEQYF.